This T cell receptor beta chain comes out of a study of blood T cell repertoires in COVID-19. How the authors handled the data: Cell counts per sample came from amplifying reference gene primers. The protocol was immunoSEQ multiplex PCR, while the TCRdb copy is restricted to in-frame clones and leaves out a portion. V, J and clone size are those of that table, while D and trimming were read from the DNA. The data contain roughly 150,000 clones, 75% to 80% of them seen just once; the ten biggest clones take up around 13%. This clone was recorded a few times. The receptor was derived from a woman of 80 years or more with acute or convalescent COVID-19. The sample taken for sequencing was peripheral blood.

This chain's CDR3 is CASSSTGRFQPQHF. CDR3 in DNA: TGTGCCAGCAGCTCGACAGGGAGGTTCCAGCCCCAGCATTTT. V is TRBV5-6 and J is TRBJ1-5; 7 bases are shared with TRBD1. CDR1 and CDR2 from the germline V gene are SGHDT and YYEEEE. The CDR3 consists of 14 residues. The V and J ends lost 3 bases and 7 bases, in that order; junction bases with no gene match: 7. Combining the CDR3 with reference TRBV5-6 and TRBJ1-5 gives the whole variable domain DAGVTQSPTHLIKTRGQQVTLRCSPKSGHDTVSWYQQALGQGPQFIFQYYEEEERQRGNFPDRFSGHQFPNYSSELNVNALLLGDSALYLCASSSTGRFQPQHFGDGTRLSIL.